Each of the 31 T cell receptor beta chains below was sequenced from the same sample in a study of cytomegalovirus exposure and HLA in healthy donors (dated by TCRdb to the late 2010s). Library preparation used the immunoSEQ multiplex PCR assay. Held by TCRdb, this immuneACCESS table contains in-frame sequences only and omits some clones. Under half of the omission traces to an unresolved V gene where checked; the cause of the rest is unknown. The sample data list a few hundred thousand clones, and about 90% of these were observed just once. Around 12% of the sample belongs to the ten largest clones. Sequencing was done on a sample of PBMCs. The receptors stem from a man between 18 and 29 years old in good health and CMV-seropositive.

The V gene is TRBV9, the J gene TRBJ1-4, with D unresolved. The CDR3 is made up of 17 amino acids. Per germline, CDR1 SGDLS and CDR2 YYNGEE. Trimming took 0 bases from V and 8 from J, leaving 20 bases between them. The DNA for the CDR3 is TGTGCCAGCAGCGTAGAAGGCAGGCCCACTTTTGGGGAAAAACTGTTTTTT. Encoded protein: CASSVEGRPTFGEKLFF.

Written as DNA, the CDR3 is TGCGCCAGCAGCTTGGTGATAGCGGGGACAAATGAGCAGTTCTTC. Protein product: CASSLVIAGTNEQFF. The V and J genes are TRBV5-1 and TRBJ2-1, with 8 nucleotides matching TRBD2. Germline lookup yields CDR1 SGHRS and CDR2 YFSETQ. The CDR3 sequence is 15 residues long. The V gene end was trimmed by 0 bases and the J gene end by 7 bases; junction bases not matched to a gene: 6. The whole variable domain, remainder taken from reference TRBV5-1 and TRBJ2-1, is KAGVTQTPRYLIKTRGQQVTLSCSPISGHRSVSWYQQTPGQGLQFLFEYFSETQRNKGNFPGRFSGRQFSNSRSEMNVSTLELGDSALYLCASSLVIAGTNEQFFGPGTRLTVL.

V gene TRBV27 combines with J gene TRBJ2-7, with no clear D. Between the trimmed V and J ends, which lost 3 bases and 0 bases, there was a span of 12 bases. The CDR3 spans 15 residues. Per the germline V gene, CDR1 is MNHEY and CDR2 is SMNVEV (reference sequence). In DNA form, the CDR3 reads TGTGCCAGCAGTTTCGGGTCAGGTAGCTCCTACGAGCAGTACTTC. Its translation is CASSFGSGSSYEQYF.

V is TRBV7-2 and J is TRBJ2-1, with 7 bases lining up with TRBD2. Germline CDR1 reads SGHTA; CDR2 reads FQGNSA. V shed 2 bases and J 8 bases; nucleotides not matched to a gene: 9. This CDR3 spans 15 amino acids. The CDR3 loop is CASSLRAGASHEQFF. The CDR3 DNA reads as TGTGCCAGCAGCTTAAGGGCGGGAGCTTCACATGAGCAGTTCTTC.

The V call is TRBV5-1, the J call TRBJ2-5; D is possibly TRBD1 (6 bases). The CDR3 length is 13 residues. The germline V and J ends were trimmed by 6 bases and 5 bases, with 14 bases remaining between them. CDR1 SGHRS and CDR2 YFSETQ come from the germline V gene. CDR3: CASTTTGSETQYF. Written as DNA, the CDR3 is TGCGCCAGCACCACAACAGGGTCCGAGACCCAGTACTTC. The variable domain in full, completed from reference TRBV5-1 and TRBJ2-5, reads KAGVTQTPRYLIKTRGQQVTLSCSPISGHRSVSWYQQTPGQGLQFLFEYFSETQRNKGNFPGRFSGRQFSNSRSEMNVSTLELGDSALYLCASTTTGSETQYFGPGTRLLVL.

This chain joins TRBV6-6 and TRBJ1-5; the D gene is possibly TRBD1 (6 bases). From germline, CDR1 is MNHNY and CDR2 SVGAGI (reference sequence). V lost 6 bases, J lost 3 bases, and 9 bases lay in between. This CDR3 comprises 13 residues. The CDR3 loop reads CASSHRDNQPQHF. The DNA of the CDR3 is TGTGCCAGCAGCCACAGGGACAATCAGCCCCAGCATTTT.

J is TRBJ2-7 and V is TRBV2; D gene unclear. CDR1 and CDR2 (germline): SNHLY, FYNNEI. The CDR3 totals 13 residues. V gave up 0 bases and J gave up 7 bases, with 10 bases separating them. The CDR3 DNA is TGTGCCAGCAGTGAAGCTCGGTTGGGGGAGCAGTACTTC. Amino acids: CASSEARLGEQYF.

The CDR3 DNA follows: TGTGCCAGCAGCCGACATATTTACAATGAGCAGTTCTTC. Translated: CASSRHIYNEQFF. The chain uses TRBV5-6 and TRBJ2-1; D unresolved. V lost 4 bases and J lost 4, with 9 bases in between. The CDR3 is made up of 13 amino acids. The germline V gene has CDR1 SGHDT and CDR2 YYEEEE.

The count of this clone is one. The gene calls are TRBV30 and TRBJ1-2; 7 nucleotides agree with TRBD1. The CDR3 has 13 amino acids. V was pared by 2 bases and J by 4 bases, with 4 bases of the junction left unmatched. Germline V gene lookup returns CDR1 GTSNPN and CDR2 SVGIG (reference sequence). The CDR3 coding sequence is TGTGCCTGGAGTCGGGACAGCAGCTATGGCTACACCTTC. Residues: CAWSRDSSYGYTF. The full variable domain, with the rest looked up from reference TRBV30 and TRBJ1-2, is SQTIHQWPATLVQPVGSPLSLECTVEGTSNPNLYWYRQAAGRGLQLLFYSVGIGQISSEVPQNLSASRPQDRQFILSSKKLLLSDSGFYLCAWSRDSSYGYTFGSGTRLTVV.

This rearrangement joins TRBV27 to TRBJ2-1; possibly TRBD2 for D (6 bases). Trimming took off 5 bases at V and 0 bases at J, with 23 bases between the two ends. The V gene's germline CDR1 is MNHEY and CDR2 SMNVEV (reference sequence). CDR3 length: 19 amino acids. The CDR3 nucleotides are TGTGCCAGCAGTCGGAGGGCCATTCAGGCCCCTTACTCCTACAATGAGCAGTTCTTC. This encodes CASSRRAIQAPYSYNEQFF.

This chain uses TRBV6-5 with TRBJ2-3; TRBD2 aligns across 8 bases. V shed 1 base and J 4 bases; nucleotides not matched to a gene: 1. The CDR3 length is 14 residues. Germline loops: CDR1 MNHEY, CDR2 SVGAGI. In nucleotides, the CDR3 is TGTGCCAGCAGTTACTGGACTAGCCCAGATACGCAGTATTTT. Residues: CASSYWTSPDTQYF.

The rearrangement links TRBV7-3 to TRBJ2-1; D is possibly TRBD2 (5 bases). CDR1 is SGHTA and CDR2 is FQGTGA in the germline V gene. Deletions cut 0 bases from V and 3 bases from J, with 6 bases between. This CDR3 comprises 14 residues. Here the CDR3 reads CASSLTRDYNEQFF. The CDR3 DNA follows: TGTGCCAGCAGCTTAACTCGGGACTACAATGAGCAGTTCTTC.

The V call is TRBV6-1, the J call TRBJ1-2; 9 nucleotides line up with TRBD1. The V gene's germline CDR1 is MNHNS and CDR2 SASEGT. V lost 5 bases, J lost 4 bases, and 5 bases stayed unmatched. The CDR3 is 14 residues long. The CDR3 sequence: CASSKQGARYGYTF. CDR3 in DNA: TGTGCCAGCAGTAAACAGGGGGCACGCTATGGCTACACCTTC.

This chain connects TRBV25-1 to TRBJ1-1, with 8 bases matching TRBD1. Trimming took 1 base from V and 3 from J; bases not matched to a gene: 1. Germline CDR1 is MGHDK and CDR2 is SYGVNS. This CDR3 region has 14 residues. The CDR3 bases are TGTGCCAGCAGTGAATTGACAGGGGACACTGAAGCTTTCTTT. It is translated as CASSELTGDTEAFF.

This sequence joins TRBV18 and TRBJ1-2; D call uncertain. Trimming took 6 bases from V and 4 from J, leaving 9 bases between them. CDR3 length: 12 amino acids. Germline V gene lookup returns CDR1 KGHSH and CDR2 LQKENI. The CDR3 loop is CASSGLSYGYTF. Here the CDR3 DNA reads TGTGCCAGCTCCGGACTGAGCTATGGCTACACCTTC.

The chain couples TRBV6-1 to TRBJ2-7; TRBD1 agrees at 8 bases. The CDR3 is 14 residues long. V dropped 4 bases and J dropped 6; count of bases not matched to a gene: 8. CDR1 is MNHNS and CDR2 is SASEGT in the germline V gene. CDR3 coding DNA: TGTGCCAGCAGTGCTTTGGACAGGGCTGGCGAGCAGTACTTC. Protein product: CASSALDRAGEQYF.

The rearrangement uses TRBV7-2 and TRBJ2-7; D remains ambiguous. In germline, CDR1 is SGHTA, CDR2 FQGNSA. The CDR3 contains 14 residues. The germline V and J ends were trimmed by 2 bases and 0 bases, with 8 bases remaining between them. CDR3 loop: CASSLNGVSYEQYF. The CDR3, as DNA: TGTGCCAGCAGCTTAAACGGTGTCTCCTACGAGCAGTACTTC.

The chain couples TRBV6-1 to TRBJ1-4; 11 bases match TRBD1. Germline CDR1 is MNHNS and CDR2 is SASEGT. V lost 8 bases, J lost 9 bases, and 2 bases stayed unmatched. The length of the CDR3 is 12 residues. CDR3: CASGTGGQKLFF. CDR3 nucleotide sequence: TGTGCCAGCGGGACAGGGGGACAAAAACTGTTTTTT.

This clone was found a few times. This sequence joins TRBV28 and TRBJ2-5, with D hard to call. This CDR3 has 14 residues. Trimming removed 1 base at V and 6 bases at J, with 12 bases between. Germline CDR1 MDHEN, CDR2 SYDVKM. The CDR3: CASSLSTGWKTQYF. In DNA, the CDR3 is TGTGCCAGCAGTTTATCCACGGGCTGGAAGACCCAGTACTTC.

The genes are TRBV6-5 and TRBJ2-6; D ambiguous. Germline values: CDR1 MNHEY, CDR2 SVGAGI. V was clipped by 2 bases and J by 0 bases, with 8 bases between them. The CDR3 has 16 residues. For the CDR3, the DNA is TGTGCCAGCAGTTACCGTAGGGCCTCTGGGGCCAACGTCCTGACTTTC. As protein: CASSYRRASGANVLTF.

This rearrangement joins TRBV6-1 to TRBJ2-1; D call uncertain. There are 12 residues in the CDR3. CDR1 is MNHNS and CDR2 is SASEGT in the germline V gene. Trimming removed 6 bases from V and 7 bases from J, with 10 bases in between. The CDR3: CASRSLGNEQFF. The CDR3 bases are TGTGCCAGCAGATCCTTAGGGAATGAGCAGTTCTTC.

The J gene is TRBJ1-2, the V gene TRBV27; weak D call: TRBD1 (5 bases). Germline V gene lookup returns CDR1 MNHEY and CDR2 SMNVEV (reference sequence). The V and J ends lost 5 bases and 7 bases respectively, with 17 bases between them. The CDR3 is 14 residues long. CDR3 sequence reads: CASSPNGGASGYTF. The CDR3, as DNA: TGTGCCAGCAGTCCAAATGGAGGGGCCAGTGGCTACACCTTC.

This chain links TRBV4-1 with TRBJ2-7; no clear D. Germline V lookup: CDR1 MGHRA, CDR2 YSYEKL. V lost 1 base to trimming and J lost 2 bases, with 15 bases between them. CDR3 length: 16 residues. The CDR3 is CASSQGVAAVAYEQYF. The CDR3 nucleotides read TGCGCCAGCAGCCAAGGTGTAGCTGCTGTGGCCTACGAGCAGTACTTC.

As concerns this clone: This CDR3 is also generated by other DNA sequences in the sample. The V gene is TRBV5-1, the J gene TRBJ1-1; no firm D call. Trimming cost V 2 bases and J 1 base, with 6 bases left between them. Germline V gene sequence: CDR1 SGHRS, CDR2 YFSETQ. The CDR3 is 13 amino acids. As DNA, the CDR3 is TGCGCCAGCAGCTTAAACCAGAACACTGAAGCTTTCTTT. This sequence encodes CASSLNQNTEAFF. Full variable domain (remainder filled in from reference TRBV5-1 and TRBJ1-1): KAGVTQTPRYLIKTRGQQVTLSCSPISGHRSVSWYQQTPGQGLQFLFEYFSETQRNKGNFPGRFSGRQFSNSRSEMNVSTLELGDSALYLCASSLNQNTEAFFGQGTRLTVV.

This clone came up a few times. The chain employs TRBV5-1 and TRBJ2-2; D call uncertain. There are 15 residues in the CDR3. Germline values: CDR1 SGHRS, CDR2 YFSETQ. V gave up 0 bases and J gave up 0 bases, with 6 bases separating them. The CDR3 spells CASSLAEANTGELFF. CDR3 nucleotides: TGCGCCAGCAGCTTGGCCGAAGCGAACACCGGGGAGCTGTTTTTT.

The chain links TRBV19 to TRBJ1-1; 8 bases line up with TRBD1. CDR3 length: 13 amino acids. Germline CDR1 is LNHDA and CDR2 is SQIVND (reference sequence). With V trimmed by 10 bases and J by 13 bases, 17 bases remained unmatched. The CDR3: CATRDRNIGRVFF. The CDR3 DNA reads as TGTGCCACTCGGGACAGGAACATTGGGCGGGTTTTCTTT.

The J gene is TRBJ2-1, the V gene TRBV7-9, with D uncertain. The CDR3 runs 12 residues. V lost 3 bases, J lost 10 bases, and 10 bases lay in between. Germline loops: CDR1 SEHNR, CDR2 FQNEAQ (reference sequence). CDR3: CASSLVAREQFF. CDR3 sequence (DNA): TGTGCCAGCAGCTTGGTAGCTCGAGAGCAGTTCTTC. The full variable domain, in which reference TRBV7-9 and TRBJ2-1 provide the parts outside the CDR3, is DTGVSQNPRHKITKRGQNVTFRCDPISEHNRLYWYRQTLGQGPEFLTYFQNEAQLEKSRLLSDRFSAERPKGSFSTLEIQRTEQGDSAMYLCASSLVAREQFFGPGTRLTVL.

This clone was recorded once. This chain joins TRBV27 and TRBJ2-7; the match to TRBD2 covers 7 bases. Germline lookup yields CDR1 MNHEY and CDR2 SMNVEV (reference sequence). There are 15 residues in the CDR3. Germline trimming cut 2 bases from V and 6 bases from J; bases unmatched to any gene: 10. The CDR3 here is CASSLRLAPLLEQYF. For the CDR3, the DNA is TGTGCCAGCAGTTTAAGACTAGCTCCTCTCCTCGAGCAGTACTTC.

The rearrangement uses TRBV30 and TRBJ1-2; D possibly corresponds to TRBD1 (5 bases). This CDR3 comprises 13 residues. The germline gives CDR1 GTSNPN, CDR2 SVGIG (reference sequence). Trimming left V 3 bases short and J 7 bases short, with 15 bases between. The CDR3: CAWSLGLYSGYTF. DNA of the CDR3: TGTGCCTGGAGCTTGGGACTTTATAGTGGCTACACCTTC.

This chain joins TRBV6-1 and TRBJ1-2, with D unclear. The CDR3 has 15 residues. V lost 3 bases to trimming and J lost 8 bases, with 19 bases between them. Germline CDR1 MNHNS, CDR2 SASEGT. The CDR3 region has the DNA TGTGCCAGCAGTGACCCAGGATTGCCGCCCTACGGCTACACCTTC. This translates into CASSDPGLPPYGYTF.

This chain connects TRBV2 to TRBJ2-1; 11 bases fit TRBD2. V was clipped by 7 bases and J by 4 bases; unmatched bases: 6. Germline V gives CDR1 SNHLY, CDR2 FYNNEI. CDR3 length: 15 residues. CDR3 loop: CASTGTSGAYNEQFF. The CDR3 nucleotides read TGTGCCAGCACCGGGACTAGCGGAGCTTACAATGAGCAGTTCTTC.